What follows are 32 T cell receptor beta chains derived from one specimen sequenced in a study of blood T cell repertoires in COVID-19 (dated by TCRdb to the early 2020s). Receptor libraries were prepared by the immunoSEQ multiplex PCR assay. Imported from immuneACCESS, the table was reduced by TCRdb to in-frame sequences with V and J called. These copies leave out some clones; in studies compared against another copy, an unresolved V gene accounts for under half, and the cause of the remainder is not known. This sample gives about 150,000 clones in total; about four fifths of them show up just once. Together, the top ten hold 10% to 13% of the sample. Source material: peripheral blood. The receptor set was obtained from a woman older than 75 with active or convalescent COVID-19.

The J gene is TRBJ2-3, the V gene TRBV9; the D is unclear. There are 12 residues in the CDR3. Deletions cut 4 bases from V and 2 bases from J, with 5 bases between. Germline V gene sequence: CDR1 SGDLS, CDR2 YYNGEE. CDR3 loop: CASSPHTDTQYF. In DNA form, the CDR3 reads TGTGCCAGCAGCCCACACACAGATACGCAGTATTTT.

A remark on this clone: Additional DNA sequences in this sample encode the identical CDR3. This sequence joins TRBV5-1 and TRBJ2-7, with 9 bases that match TRBD1. Germline CDR1 and CDR2: SGHRS and YFSETQ. Germline trimming cut 3 bases from V and 3 bases from J; bases unmatched to any gene: 1. The CDR3 has 13 residues. CDR3 DNA: TGCGCCAGCAGCTCGGGACAGGGCTACGAGCAGTACTTC. It codes for CASSSGQGYEQYF.

This sequence joins TRBV5-5 and TRBJ2-1; 12 positions match TRBD2. Losses at the gene ends were 3 bases for V and 7 bases for J; bases not matched to a gene: 2. The CDR3 totals 14 residues. The germline CDR1 and CDR2 sequences are SGHKS and YYEKEE (reference sequence). In DNA form, the CDR3 reads TGTGCCAGCAGCTCGACTAGCGGGAGTAATGAGCAGTTCTTC. The encoded protein is CASSSTSGSNEQFF.

This clone appeared once. CDR3 amino acids: CASSLGKAATGGSNYGYTF. The CDR3 DNA is TGTGCCAGCAGCTTGGGTAAGGCGGCGACAGGGGGCTCTAACTATGGCTACACCTTC. The rearrangement uses TRBV5-4 and TRBJ1-2, with 10 bases lining up with TRBD1. Germline loops: CDR1 SGHNT, CDR2 YYREEE (reference sequence). This CDR3 has 19 amino acids. After removal of 0 bases from V and 0 bases from J, the junction contained 11 bases not matched to a gene. Filled out from reference TRBV5-4 and TRBJ1-2, the complete variable domain reads ETGVTQSPTHLIKTRGQQVTLRCSSQSGHNTVSWYQQALGQGPQFIFQYYREEENGRGNFPPRFSGLQFPNYSSELNVNALELDDSALYLCASSLGKAATGGSNYGYTFGSGTRLTVV.

In DNA, the CDR3 is TGTGCCAGCAGCTTAGAGGACAGGGGCCCAGCTTTCTTT. This gives the protein CASSLEDRGPAFF. The V gene is TRBV7-6, the J gene TRBJ1-1; TRBD1 agrees at 9 bases. Germline loops: CDR1 SGHVS, CDR2 FNYEAQ. The CDR3 has 13 amino acids. Trimming at V came to 1 base and at J to 10 bases, leaving 4 bases not matched to a gene.

The gene calls are TRBV5-5 and TRBJ1-5, with a tentative D call TRBD1 (5 bases). CDR1 SGHKS and CDR2 YYEKEE come from the germline V gene (reference sequence). CDR3 length: 16 amino acids. Trimming removed 2 bases at V and 6 bases at J, with 18 bases between. The CDR3 reads CASSLLQGHNFQPQHF. DNA of the CDR3: TGTGCCAGCAGCTTATTACAAGGACACAATTTTCAGCCCCAGCATTTT.

The CDR3 DNA follows: TGTGCCAGCAGTGGACGTTTGAGCGGGAGGATGCAGTTCTTC. This codes for CASSGRLSGRMQFF. The rearrangement uses TRBV28 and TRBJ2-1; 9 nucleotides align to TRBD2. Germline lookup yields CDR1 MDHEN and CDR2 SYDVKM. V lost 5 bases and J lost 12; bases outside the gene matches: 11. This CDR3 has 14 residues.

In this sample, this clone turned up a few times. The chain combines TRBV5-4 with TRBJ2-2; 9 bases are shared with TRBD1. The germline V gene has CDR1 SGHNT and CDR2 YYREEE (reference sequence). The length of the CDR3 is 16 residues. V lost 4 bases and J lost 6; bases outside the gene matches: 10. The CDR3 region has the DNA TGTGCCAGCAGCCCGAACAGGGGGCCTCTGGCCGGGGAGCTGTTTTTT. Translating it yields CASSPNRGPLAGELFF.

The chain is built from TRBV5-1 and TRBJ2-7, with TRBD1 identical over 8 bases. Germline V gene data show CDR1 as SGHRS and CDR2 as YFSETQ. This CDR3 has 14 residues. V lost 2 bases to trimming and J lost 2 bases; unmatched junction nucleotides: 3. The CDR3 reads CASSLVRGPYEQYF. DNA for the CDR3: TGCGCCAGCAGCTTAGTCAGGGGGCCCTACGAGCAGTACTTC.

The chain uses TRBV3-1 (or the pseudogene TRBV3-2) and TRBJ1-1; D remains ambiguous. The CDR3 totals 14 residues. V was trimmed by 1 base and J by 5 bases, leaving 11 bases between them. Germline CDR1 reads LGHDT; CDR2 reads YNNKEL (reference sequence). This chain's CDR3 is CASSQVAGFTEAFF. CDR3 coding DNA: TGTGCCAGCAGCCAAGTTGCGGGATTTACTGAAGCTTTCTTT.

This sequence joins TRBV3-1 (or the pseudogene TRBV3-2) and TRBJ2-5; 10 positions agree with TRBD2. J gave up 3 bases and V 0 bases, and 10 bases lay outside the gene matches. This CDR3 spans 18 amino acids. From germline, CDR1 is LGHDT and CDR2 YNNKEL (reference sequence). The DNA for the CDR3 is TGTGCCAGCAGCCAAGATGTGGGGAGCGGGAGGGCCAAAGAGACCCAGTACTTC. Translated, it gives CASSQDVGSGRAKETQYF.

DNA of the CDR3: TGTGCCAGCAGCCGTCAGACCGGGACAGGGGCAAACTATGGCTACACCTTC. Protein: CASSRQTGTGANYGYTF. This rearrangement joins TRBV4-2 to TRBJ1-2; 10 nucleotides agree with TRBD1. This CDR3 has 17 residues. The germline V gene encodes CDR1 LGHNA and CDR2 YNFKEQ. The V and J ends lost 4 bases and 2 bases, in that order; junction bases with no gene match: 10.

V and J are TRBV2 and TRBJ2-2; D perhaps matches TRBD1 (6 bases). CDR3 length: 15 amino acids. CDR1 SNHLY and CDR2 FYNNEI come from the germline V gene. V lost 5 bases, J lost 1 base, and 11 bases lay in between. CDR3 in DNA: TGTGCCAGCAGTAAAGACAGGATGAACACCGGGGAGCTGTTTTTT. This translates into CASSKDRMNTGELFF.

The genes are TRBV2 and TRBJ1-5, with D maybe TRBD1 (6 bases). CDR1 SNHLY and CDR2 FYNNEI come from the germline V gene. CDR3 length equals 12 residues. The germline V and J ends were trimmed by 3 bases and 7 bases, with 7 bases remaining between them. The DNA of the CDR3 is TGTGCCAGCAGTGACAGGGGACAGCCCCAGCATTTT. This encodes CASSDRGQPQHF. The variable domain in full, with the rest retrieved from reference TRBV2 and TRBJ1-5, is EPEVTQTPSHQVTQMGQEVILRCVPISNHLYFYWYRQILGQKVEFLVSFYNNEISEKSEIFDDQFSVERPDGSNFTLKIRSTKLEDSAMYFCASSDRGQPQHFGDGTRLSIL.

Only a few counts were recorded for this clone. The V call is TRBV10-3, the J call TRBJ1-2; D possibly corresponds to TRBD1 (6 bases). Trimming left V 2 bases short and J 6 bases short, with 13 bases between. CDR1 and CDR2 from the germline V gene are ENHRY and SYGVKD. The CDR3 sequence is 14 residues long. In DNA, the CDR3 is TGTGCCATCAGTGAGAATCTGGGGGCCCATGGCTACACCTTC. It codes for CAISENLGAHGYTF.

V is TRBV5-6 and J is TRBJ1-5; D possibly corresponds to TRBD1 (6 bases). This CDR3 has 15 residues. V was pared by 5 bases and J by 7 bases, with 19 bases between. Germline V gives CDR1 SGHDT, CDR2 YYEEEE. The CDR3 coding sequence is TGTGCCAGCAGTCGTGGGGGCGGGGGCGACCAGCCCCAGCATTTT. Translation gives CASSRGGGGDQPQHF.

This sequence joins TRBV28 and TRBJ2-7; D uncertain. CDR1 is MDHEN, CDR2 SYDVKM, per germline. There are 14 residues in the CDR3. V lost 8 bases and J 2 bases, leaving 16 bases between the germline ends. CDR3 residues: CASGIAHRAYEQYF. The CDR3 DNA sequence: TGTGCCAGCGGAATTGCTCACAGAGCCTACGAGCAGTACTTC.

The rearrangement uses TRBV5-5 and TRBJ1-5, with D possibly TRBD1 on 6 matching bases. Trimming removed 3 bases at V and 4 bases at J, with 17 bases between. The CDR3 is 16 amino acids. Germline lookup yields CDR1 SGHKS and CDR2 YYEKEE (reference sequence). CDR3 loop: CASSSTQGLGNQPQHF. CDR3 nucleotide sequence: TGTGCCAGCAGCTCCACCCAGGGGTTGGGGAATCAGCCCCAGCATTTT.

The chain joins TRBV27 to TRBJ2-1; D may be TRBD1 (5 bases). The germline CDR1 and CDR2 sequences are MNHEY and SMNVEV (reference sequence). V was pared by 4 bases and J by 3 bases, with 19 bases between. CDR3 length equals 17 residues. For the CDR3, the DNA is TGTGCCAGCAGTTCAGGTCAAGGGGTCCAGTACTACAATGAGCAGTTCTTC. Translated, it gives CASSSGQGVQYYNEQFF.

The chain employs TRBV6-6 and TRBJ2-1; TRBD1 might be the D (7 bases). The CDR3 runs to 14 residues. CDR1 is MNHNY and CDR2 is SVGAGI in the germline V gene (reference sequence). The V and J ends lost 0 bases and 10 bases respectively, with 13 bases between them. The CDR3 DNA reads as TGTGCCAGCAGTTACTCTCCAGGGGGGTCCGAGCAGTTCTTC. Residues: CASSYSPGGSEQFF.

The chain couples TRBV7-3 to TRBJ2-2, with D maybe TRBD1 (7 bases). The CDR3 consists of 14 residues. Germline CDR1 is SGHTA and CDR2 is FQGTGA. V dropped 0 bases and J dropped 9 bases, with 11 bases sitting between them. The CDR3 DNA reads as TGTGCCAGCAGCTTAACAGGGGGCGGGAGGGAGCTGTTTTTT. Amino acid sequence: CASSLTGGGRELFF.

V usage is TRBV5-8 and J usage is TRBJ2-3; D is possibly TRBD2 (6 bases). V was shortened by 5 bases and J by 12 bases, with 16 bases between the two germline ends. CDR3 length: 12 residues. The germline CDR1 and CDR2 sequences are SGHTS and YDEGEE. The CDR3 nucleotides are TGTGCCAGCAGAGGGTGGGCGGGAATACAGTATTTT. It is translated as CASRGWAGIQYF.

The chain employs TRBV7-8 and TRBJ2-2; TRBD2 matches 8 bases. With V trimmed by 2 bases and J by 0 bases, 5 bases remained unmatched. This CDR3 is 17 amino acids long. The germline gives CDR1 SGHVS, CDR2 FQNEAQ. As DNA, the CDR3 is TGTGCCAGCAGCTTATTTTCGGGAGGGCCGAACACCGGGGAGCTGTTTTTT. Encoded protein: CASSLFSGGPNTGELFF.

The chain is built from TRBV9 and TRBJ1-4; TRBD1 might be the D (5 bases). Trimming cost V 0 bases and J 7 bases, with 13 bases left between them. The germline CDR1 and CDR2 sequences are SGDLS and YYNGEE. CDR3 length: 15 amino acids. The CDR3 sequence is CASSVAAQGSEKLFF. The CDR3 nucleotides are TGTGCCAGCAGCGTAGCGGCGCAGGGAAGTGAAAAACTGTTTTTT.

This rearrangement joins TRBV7-8 to TRBJ2-2, with 7 bases aligning to TRBD1. The CDR3 covers 17 residues. The trim removed 0 bases at V and 3 bases at J, leaving 7 bases unmatched. Germline CDR1 reads SGHVS; CDR2 reads FQNEAQ. The CDR3 is CASSLAVTGADTGELFF. The DNA of the CDR3 is TGTGCCAGCAGCTTAGCGGTCACAGGGGCGGACACCGGGGAGCTGTTTTTT.

V and J are TRBV5-1 and TRBJ2-7, with a tentative D call TRBD1 (5 bases). V was shortened by 1 base and J by 0 bases, with 11 bases between the two germline ends. This CDR3 is 15 amino acids long. CDR1 SGHRS and CDR2 YFSETQ come from the germline V gene. The CDR3 here is CASSLIDSSSYEQYF. The CDR3 DNA reads as TGCGCCAGCAGCTTGATTGACAGTAGCTCCTACGAGCAGTACTTC. The whole variable domain, filled in from reference TRBV5-1 and TRBJ2-7, reads KAGVTQTPRYLIKTRGQQVTLSCSPISGHRSVSWYQQTPGQGLQFLFEYFSETQRNKGNFPGRFSGRQFSNSRSEMNVSTLELGDSALYLCASSLIDSSSYEQYFGPGTRLTVT.

The chain joins TRBV24-1 to TRBJ1-5; D is possibly TRBD1 (5 bases). CDR3 length: 16 residues. The V end lost 3 bases, the J end lost 7 bases, and 18 bases lay between the germline ends. Germline CDR1 is KGHDR and CDR2 is SFDVKD. The CDR3 DNA reads as TGTGCCACCAGTGATACCCGGGGGGGAGGAGGGCAGCCCCAGCATTTT. It translates to CATSDTRGGGGQPQHF.

The chain has TRBV28 and TRBJ2-2; D not resolved. CDR3 length: 16 amino acids. Trimming stripped 6 bases from V and 2 bases from J, with 16 bases between. Germline V gene data show CDR1 as MDHEN and CDR2 as SYDVKM. CDR3: CASSPTSKRNTGELFF. CDR3 DNA sequence: TGTGCCAGCAGCCCTACAAGCAAGCGAAACACCGGGGAGCTGTTTTTT.

This clone was seen only a few times. This chain connects TRBV5-1 to TRBJ1-1; 9 bases are shared with TRBD1. The CDR3 spans 14 residues. Germline assignment: CDR1 SGHRS and CDR2 YFSETQ. The trim removed 3 bases at V and 4 bases at J, leaving 4 bases unmatched. CDR3 in amino acids: CASSSPGQGTEAFF. For the CDR3, the DNA is TGCGCCAGCAGCTCCCCGGGACAGGGCACTGAAGCTTTCTTT.

The rearrangement uses TRBV18 and TRBJ1-1; the match to TRBD1 covers 9 bases. CDR1 is KGHSH, CDR2 LQKENI, per germline. V trimming: 3 bases; J trimming: 10 bases; junction bases outside the gene matches: 6. This CDR3 comprises 13 residues. CDR3 nucleotide sequence: TGTGCCAGCTCACCGGGACAGGGTGTCGGAGCTTTCTTT. Amino acid sequence: CASSPGQGVGAFF. Filled out from reference TRBV18 and TRBJ1-1, the complete variable domain reads NAGVMQNPRHLVRRRGQEARLRCSPMKGHSHVYWYRQLPEEGLKFMVYLQKENIIDESGMPKERFSAEFPKEGPSILRIQQVVRGDSAAYFCASSPGQGVGAFFGQGTRLTVV.

This clone has more than one count but fewer than ten. The chain joins TRBV5-1 to TRBJ2-5; D perhaps matches TRBD1 (6 bases). V was clipped by 4 bases and J by 1 base, with 11 bases between them. In germline, CDR1 is SGHRS, CDR2 YFSETQ. CDR3 size: 14 residues. CDR3 residues: CASSNKTGQETQYF. The CDR3 nucleotides read TGCGCCAGCAGCAATAAGACAGGCCAAGAGACCCAGTACTTC.

V usage is TRBV28 and J usage is TRBJ1-5, with a tentative D call TRBD1 (6 bases). In germline, CDR1 is MDHEN, CDR2 SYDVKM. The V and J ends lost 4 bases and 2 bases respectively, with 15 bases between them. There are 16 residues in the CDR3. CDR3 loop: CASSSPSGERNQPQHF. CDR3 coding DNA: TGTGCCAGCAGTTCACCCTCAGGGGAACGCAATCAGCCCCAGCATTTT.